This T cell receptor beta chain was captured by sequencing in a study of glioma-infiltrating T cells after dendritic cell vaccination. For the study at large: Dendritic cell vaccine was injected intradermally three times, biweekly.

Clones were read by immunoSEQ multiplex PCR, and TCRdb kept only the in-frame ones, dropping some. The top ten hold roughly 3.2% of the sample, which has approximately 82,000 clones, 70% to 90% seen once. The sample here was blood, taken before dendritic cell vaccination. The receptor's source is a human donor with glioblastoma.

The CDR3 nucleotides read TGTGCCAGCAGCTGGTTGATGGCTAGCGGGGCCTACGAGCAGTACTTC. This translates into CASSWLMASGAYEQYF. J is TRBJ2-7 and V is TRBV7-9; TRBD2 matches at 9 bases. Losses at the gene ends were 4 bases for V and 2 bases for J; bases not matched to a gene: 9. Per the germline V gene, CDR1 is SEHNR and CDR2 is FQNEAQ (reference sequence). The CDR3 is 16 amino acids.